This T cell receptor (beta chain) was recorded in a study of T cell repertoires in cytomegalovirus infection. TCRdb used MiXCR to reprocess the reads, holding one entry per CDR3 protein. This repertoire shows 570,000 or so distinct CDR3 sequences, about 39% found once; its top ten account for about half. V was pared by 2 bases and J by 6 bases, with 9 bases between. The CDR3 has 13 residues. Germline V gene sequence: CDR1 SGHNT, CDR2 YENEEA. As regards this clonotype: As yet, its antigen is unknown.

The J gene is TRBJ2-3, the V gene TRBV11-3; possibly TRBD2 for D (5 bases). This TCR came from a human donor in good health (CMV status not recorded). Some clones in this sample may be carry-over from other donors' samples. Source: cultured PBMCs, taken from culture after CMV antigen stimulation. CDR3 residues: CASSLPPGDTQYF. The CDR3 DNA reads TGTGCCAGCAGCTTACCGCCGGGGGATACGCAGTATTTT.